The 17 T cell receptor beta chains below all came from one sample that was sequenced in a study of blood T cell repertoires in COVID-19. Profiled with immunoSEQ multiplex PCR; TCRdb holds only in-frame clones, not every one. Of some 340,000 clones in the sample, around 83% were seen once. Sequencing input: peripheral blood. The origin of the receptors is a young man with active or convalescent COVID-19.

This clone was observed a handful of times. The chain couples TRBV27 to TRBJ2-1; tentatively, D is TRBD1 (6 bases). Trimming removed 4 bases from V and 4 bases from J, with 14 bases in between. Per germline, CDR1 MNHEY and CDR2 SMNVEV (reference sequence). This CDR3 contains 15 residues. The CDR3 DNA follows: TGTGCCAGCAGTTCCACTACCAGGGGATACAATGAGCAGTTCTTC. The encoded protein is CASSSTTRGYNEQFF.

The chain has TRBV7-2 and TRBJ1-4; weak D call: TRBD1 (6 bases). The CDR3 is 17 amino acids. Germline CDR1 SGHTA, CDR2 FQGNSA. The V end was cut by 5 bases, the J end by 0 bases, with 16 bases between. CDR3 protein: CASSQWGPRATNEKLFF. CDR3 DNA: TGTGCCAGCAGCCAATGGGGGCCAAGAGCAACTAATGAAAAACTGTTTTTT. Complete variable domain (other parts from reference TRBV7-2 and TRBJ1-4): GAGVSQSPSNKVTEKGKDVELRCDPISGHTALYWYRQSLGQGLEFLIYFQGNSAPDKSGLPSDRFSAERTGGSVSTLTIQRTQQEDSAVYLCASSQWGPRATNEKLFFGSGTQLSVL.

This clone was seen a handful of times. The V and J genes are TRBV2 and TRBJ2-5; D ambiguous. CDR1 and CDR2 (germline): SNHLY, FYNNEI. The CDR3 has 16 amino acids. Trimming removed 8 bases from V and 5 bases from J, with 24 bases in between. The CDR3 DNA sequence: TGTGCCAGCTCCAGACGGGTGCACTCATCCGGGGAGACCCAGTACTTC. This sequence encodes CASSRRVHSSGETQYF.

This chain connects TRBV6-6 to TRBJ2-7, with a tentative D call TRBD2 (5 bases). The CDR3 is made up of 15 amino acids. Trimming removed 8 bases at V and 3 bases at J, with 20 bases between. Per germline, CDR1 MNHNY and CDR2 SVGAGI (reference sequence). CDR3 in amino acids: CASSPTGSGYYEQYF. The CDR3 DNA reads TGTGCCAGCTCGCCAACTGGGTCGGGGTACTACGAGCAGTACTTC.

The chain joins TRBV15 to TRBJ2-1; TRBD1 aligns across 8 bases. The V gene end was trimmed by 1 base and the J gene end by 4 bases; junction bases not matched to a gene: 9. This CDR3 region has 17 residues. Per germline, CDR1 LNHNV and CDR2 YYDKDF (reference sequence). CDR3 in amino acids: CATSRGPDRGRYNEQFF. The CDR3 DNA reads TGTGCCACCAGCAGAGGACCAGACAGGGGAAGATACAATGAGCAGTTCTTC.

V and J are TRBV15 and TRBJ1-2, with a weak D call TRBD1 (6 bases). The CDR3 has 14 amino acids. Trimming took off 3 bases at V and 4 bases at J, with 12 bases between the two ends. CDR1 LNHNV and CDR2 YYDKDF come from the germline V gene (reference sequence). CDR3 nucleotide sequence: TGTGCCACCAGCAGGGATAGACAGGCCTATGGCTACACCTTC. Translation gives CATSRDRQAYGYTF.

This clone has just one count. The gene calls are TRBV4-3 and TRBJ2-7; TRBD2 is a possible D gene (6 bases). Trimming removed 8 bases from V and 0 bases from J, with 14 bases in between. This CDR3 is 14 amino acids long. Germline V CDR1 and CDR2: LGHNA, YSLEER. CDR3 sequence (DNA): TGCGCCAGCTCCCGGACTACTAGCTCCTACGAGCAGTACTTC. It translates to CASSRTTSSYEQYF.

The chain links TRBV30 to TRBJ2-7; TRBD1 might be the D (6 bases). Germline CDR1 reads GTSNPN; CDR2 reads SVGIG (reference sequence). CDR3 length equals 13 residues. V lost 4 bases and J 7 bases, leaving 17 bases between the germline ends. Written as DNA, the CDR3 is TGTGCCTGGACTGAACAGGGCCCCCAAGAGCAGTACTTC. Protein product: CAWTEQGPQEQYF.

The genes are TRBV7-2 and TRBJ1-1; D is unclear. The germline V and J ends were trimmed by 5 bases and 0 bases, with 13 bases remaining between them. The CDR3 spans 15 residues. Germline CDR1 reads SGHTA; CDR2 reads FQGNSA. The CDR3 here is CASSAARGLNTEAFF. The CDR3 DNA is TGTGCCAGCAGCGCCGCTCGGGGTTTGAACACTGAAGCTTTCTTT.

This sequence joins TRBV18 and TRBJ2-7, with a weak D call TRBD2 (6 bases). The V end was cut by 2 bases, the J end by 0 bases, with 17 bases between. From germline, CDR1 is KGHSH and CDR2 LQKENI. The CDR3 is 17 amino acids. The DNA of the CDR3 is TGTGCCAGCTCACCAGGGAGGAGTCCGACTAGCTCCTACGAGCAGTACTTC. Its protein product is CASSPGRSPTSSYEQYF.

The chain uses TRBV19 and TRBJ1-2, with D perhaps TRBD1 (6 bases). This CDR3 contains 13 residues. Trimming took off 5 bases at V and 4 bases at J, with 11 bases between the two ends. Germline CDR1 is LNHDA and CDR2 is SQIVND (reference sequence). The CDR3 is CASSPDRSYGYTF. DNA for the CDR3: TGTGCCAGTAGTCCAGACAGGTCCTATGGCTACACCTTC.

The genes are TRBV6-1 and TRBJ2-7; D call uncertain. V lost 7 bases, J lost 2 bases, and 12 bases lay in between. CDR1 MNHNS and CDR2 SASEGT come from the germline V gene. The CDR3 extends over 13 amino acids. CDR3 protein: CASTRDQAYEQYF. The CDR3 nucleotides read TGTGCCAGCACAAGAGACCAGGCCTACGAGCAGTACTTC.

The chain employs TRBV30 and TRBJ1-2; 7 bases match TRBD1. The CDR3 loop spans 12 amino acids. V dropped 8 bases and J dropped 3; count of bases not matched to a gene: 6. From germline, CDR1 is GTSNPN and CDR2 SVGIG (reference sequence). The DNA for the CDR3 is TGTGCCATTCGACAGGGAGACTATGGCTACACCTTC. It translates to CAIRQGDYGYTF.

The chain employs TRBV5-1 and TRBJ2-3, with TRBD2 matching over 9 bases. The CDR3 length is 16 residues. V was pared by 0 bases and J by 3 bases, with 5 bases of the junction left unmatched. Germline CDR1 is SGHRS and CDR2 is YFSETQ. In DNA, the CDR3 is TGCGCCAGCAGCTTGGTCCAGCGGGGGGCGACAGATACGCAGTATTTT. This codes for CASSLVQRGATDTQYF.

The CDR3 sequence: CASSISGGEDTQYF. The CDR3 DNA reads TGTGCCAGCAGCATTAGCGGGGGGGAAGATACGCAGTATTTT. The rearrangement uses TRBV7-2 and TRBJ2-3; 11 bases line up with TRBD2. Germline V CDR1 and CDR2: SGHTA, FQGNSA. V lost 5 bases and J lost 5; bases outside the gene matches: 3. The length of the CDR3 is 14 residues.

The J gene is TRBJ1-3, the V gene TRBV30; D is unresolved. The germline V and J ends were trimmed by 0 bases and 4 bases, with 10 bases remaining between them. CDR3 length: 14 residues. The germline V gene encodes CDR1 GTSNPN and CDR2 SVGIG (reference sequence). The CDR3 reads CAWSVRREGNTIYF. The DNA for the CDR3 is TGTGCCTGGAGTGTACGAAGAGAGGGAAACACCATATATTTT.

The V gene is TRBV28, the J gene TRBJ2-1, with TRBD2 identical over 9 bases. There are 15 residues in the CDR3. With 7 bases clipped from V and 1 base from J, the junction kept 5 bases outside the gene matches. Germline assignment: CDR1 MDHEN and CDR2 SYDVKM. The chain's CDR3 is CASTSSGVSYNEQFF. The CDR3 nucleotides read TGTGCCAGCACCTCTAGCGGGGTATCCTACAATGAGCAGTTCTTC.